This T cell receptor (beta chain) was identified in a study of blood T cell repertoires in COVID-19 (dated by TCRdb to 2018 to 2021). Describing the broader study: Collaborator samples came from the United States, Italy and Spain and covered acute and convalescent phases of COVID-19. The material from the prospective study consisted of cDNA or gDNA derived from T cells, B-cell-depleted T cells, or PBMCs. Deeply sampled blood TCRbeta repertoires from subjects exposed to, actively infected with, or recovered from COVID-19 were included in the dataset. The repertoires were released in a freely available public database intended as a resource for research on the immune response to SARS-CoV-2. Samples were obtained from the ongoing ImmuneRACE study (first 160 participants) and from about 1,300 subjects provided by 6 global collaborators. A de-identified subject ID, COVID-19 status, age in years and sex were almost always included in the sample metadata. Where available, HLA class I and class II types were taken from metadata supplied by the sample provider and were not determined by assay-based typing. Findings and caveats that apply to the study as a whole: The quantity of clinical and demographic metadata differed by source and by participant and was supplied without curation.

This clone was detected a few times. Its antigen has not been determined. No base quality information exists; no much larger clone differs at one position. Samples from volunteer blood donors who had recovered from COVID-19 were contributed by a second Seattle source. Whole blood was collected in K2EDTA tubes by collaborating institutions according to the institutions' own protocols. Collaborator samples were shipped for TCRbeta analysis as frozen whole blood, isolated PBMCs, or DNA extracted from either sample type. TCRbeta CDR3 regions were amplified from genomic DNA using the immunoSEQ Assay, a bias-controlled multiplex PCR. On the authors' methods: Nucleated cell counts per sample were estimated from amplification of reference gene primers within the assay. To quantify the absolute abundance of each unique TCRbeta CDR3 rearrangement, sequence reads were collapsed and filtered. For each sample, productive Simpson clonality was calculated as the square root of Simpson's diversity index over productive rearrangements. TCRdb took this table from immuneACCESS and kept in-frame rearrangements with V and J called. Such tables lack part of the clones; where checked against another copy, unresolved V genes explain under half of the gap, and the rest is unexplained. V and J calls plus clone size are reproduced from that table; the DNA served to infer D and trimming. The sample records 200,000 to 300,000 clones, around 90% of which are singletons. The biggest ten clones account for 6% to 9% of the sample.

The germline V gene sets CDR1 to SQVTM and CDR2 to ANQGSEA. The germline V end is reduced by 7 bases and the J end by 7 bases; junction bases left unmatched: 2. The CDR3 holds 12 amino acids from the cysteine to the phenylalanine. The CDR3 DNA has 36 bases and is translated from base 1. This receptor was identified in a man aged 55-75 years who had recovered from COVID-19. Sequencing was done on a sample of peripheral blood. The V and J segments used are TRBV29-1 and TRBJ1-5; TRBD1 aligns with 12 central bases. The bases read TGCAGCGCCGGGACAGGGGGCCAGCCCCAGCATTTT. Its coded protein is CSAGTGGQPQHF.